This T cell receptor (beta chain) was sequenced for a study of Graves' ophthalmopathy and Graves' hyperthyroidism. Study-wide results and limits: Distinction of ophthalmopathy from stable hyperthyroidism by a 13-signature model reached approximately 88% sensitivity and more than 65% specificity. Blood repertoires reportedly contained most expanded thyroid clonotypes above 0.001 frequency.

Other autoimmune disease, uncontrolled infection, pregnancy and lactation led to exclusion. As regards this clonotype: The target antigen is unknown.

RNA transcripts served as template for amplifying TCR beta CDR3 sequences. After a first-round RT-PCR with HTBI primers, a second-round multiplex PCR was run. TCRdb analysed the multiplex PCR reads with MiXCR anew, one entry per CDR3 protein. The sample records roughly 480,000 distinct CDR3 sequences, over 13% being singletons. This CDR3 has 14 amino acids. The germline CDR1 and CDR2 sequences are SNHLY and FYNNEI. Trimming shortened V by 4 bases and J by 6 bases, and 15 bases separated the two germline ends. The sequencing sample was made of blood. This receptor was taken from a woman aged 25 to 39 with Graves' ophthalmopathy. The rearrangement links TRBV2 to TRBJ1-1; D gene unclear. The CDR3 sequence: CASSALPIGSEAFF. Written as DNA, the CDR3 is TGTGCCAGCAGTGCTCTACCCATTGGATCTGAAGCTTTCTTT.